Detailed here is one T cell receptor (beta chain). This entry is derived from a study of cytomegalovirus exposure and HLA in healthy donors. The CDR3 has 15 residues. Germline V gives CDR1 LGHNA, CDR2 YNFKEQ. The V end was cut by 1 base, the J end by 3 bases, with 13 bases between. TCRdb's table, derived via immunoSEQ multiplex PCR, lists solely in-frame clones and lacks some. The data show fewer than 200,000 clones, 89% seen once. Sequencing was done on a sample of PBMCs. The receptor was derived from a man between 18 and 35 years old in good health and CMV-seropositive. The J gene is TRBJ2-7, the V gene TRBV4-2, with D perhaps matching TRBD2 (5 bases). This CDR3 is CASSQGSRDYYEQYF. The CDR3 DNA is TGTGCCAGCAGCCAAGGTTCGAGAGACTACTACGAGCAGTACTTC.